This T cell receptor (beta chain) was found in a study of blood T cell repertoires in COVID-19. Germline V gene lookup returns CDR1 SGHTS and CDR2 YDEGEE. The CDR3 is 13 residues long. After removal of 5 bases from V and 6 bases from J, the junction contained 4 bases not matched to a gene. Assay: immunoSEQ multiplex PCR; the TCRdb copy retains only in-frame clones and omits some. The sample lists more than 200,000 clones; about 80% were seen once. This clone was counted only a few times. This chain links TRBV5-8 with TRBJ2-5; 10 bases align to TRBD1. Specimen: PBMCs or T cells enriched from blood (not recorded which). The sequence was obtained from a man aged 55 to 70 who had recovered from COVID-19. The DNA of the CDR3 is TGTGCCAGCAGGGGGACAGGGGTAAAGACCCAGTACTTC. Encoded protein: CASRGTGVKTQYF.